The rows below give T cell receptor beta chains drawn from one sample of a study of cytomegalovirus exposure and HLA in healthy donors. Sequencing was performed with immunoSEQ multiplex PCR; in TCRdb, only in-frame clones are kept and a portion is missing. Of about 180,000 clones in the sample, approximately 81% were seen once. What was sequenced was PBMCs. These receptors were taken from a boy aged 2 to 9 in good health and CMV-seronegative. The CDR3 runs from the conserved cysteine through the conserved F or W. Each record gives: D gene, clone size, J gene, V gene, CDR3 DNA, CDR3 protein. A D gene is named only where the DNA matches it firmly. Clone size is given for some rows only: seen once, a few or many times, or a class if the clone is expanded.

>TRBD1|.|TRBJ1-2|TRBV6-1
TGTGCCAGCAGTGAGGACAGGGGGGTCTATGGCTACACCTTC
CASSEDRGVYGYTF
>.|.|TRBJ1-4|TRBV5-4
TGTGCCAGCAGCTCGACTCCAACTAATGAAAAACTGTTTTTT
CASSSTPTNEKLFF
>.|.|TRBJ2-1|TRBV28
TGTGCCAGCAGTTTCGGACTTGACAATGAGCAGTTCTTC
CASSFGLDNEQFF
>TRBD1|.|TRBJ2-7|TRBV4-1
TGCGCCAGCAGCCACCCCGGGACAGCGACCTACGAGCAGTACTTC
CASSHPGTATYEQYF
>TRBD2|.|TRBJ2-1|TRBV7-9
TGTGCCAGCAGCCCCCACCAGGCTAGCGGGATGTATGAGCAGTTCTTC
CASSPHQASGMYEQFF
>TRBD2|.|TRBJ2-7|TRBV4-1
TGCGCCAGCAGCCAGGTACTAGCGGGAGACTACGAGCAGTACTTC
CASSQVLAGDYEQYF
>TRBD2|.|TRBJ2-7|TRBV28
TGTGCCAGCAGTTTTATGGCTAGCGGGAGGGTTTTGTACGAGCAGTACTTC
CASSFMASGRVLYEQYF
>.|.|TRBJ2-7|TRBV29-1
TGCAGCGTTGGGATTAGGGGGTCCAGTTACGAGCAGTACTTC
CSVGIRGSSYEQYF
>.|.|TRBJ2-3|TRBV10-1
TGCGCCAGCAGTGATTCGTTGACAGATACGCAGTATTTT
CASSDSLTDTQYF
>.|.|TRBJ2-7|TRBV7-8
TGTGCCAGCAGCTTAGTATTTATCGGACAGCCCCTCTACGAGCAGTACTTC
CASSLVFIGQPLYEQYF
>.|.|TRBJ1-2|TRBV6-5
TGTGCCAGCAGTGAAGTAATGGGGGGAGACGGCTACACCTTC
CASSEVMGGDGYTF
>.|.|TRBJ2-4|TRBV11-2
TGTGCCAGCAGCCCAGGACAGCCAAACATTCAGTACTTC
CASSPGQPNIQYF
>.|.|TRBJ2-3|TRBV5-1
TGCGCCAGCAGGGGTAGCGGAGATACGCAGTATTTT
CASRGSGDTQYF
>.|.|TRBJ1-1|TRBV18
TGTGCCAGCTCACCCCCACCCGGGGGGGGGCGAACAACTTTCTTT
CASSPPPGGGRTTFF
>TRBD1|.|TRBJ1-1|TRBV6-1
TGTGCCAGCAGTGAATTTAGGGCAGGGGGCTTCACTGAAGCTTTCTTT
CASSEFRAGGFTEAFF
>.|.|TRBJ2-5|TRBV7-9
TGTGCCAGCAGCTCATCCGGACTAAAGGGAGAGACCCAGTACTTC
CASSSSGLKGETQYF
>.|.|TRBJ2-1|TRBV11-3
TGTGCCAGCAGCTTAGCTCGGGACAATGAGCAGTTCTTC
CASSLARDNEQFF
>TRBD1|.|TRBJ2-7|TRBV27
TGTGCCAGCAGTTCGAAACTCGGGACAGGCACTTACGAGCAGTACTTC
CASSSKLGTGTYEQYF
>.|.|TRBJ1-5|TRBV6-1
TGTGCCAGCAGTGACCCGACTCAACCGGGGCAGCCCCAGCATTTT
CASSDPTQPGQPQHF
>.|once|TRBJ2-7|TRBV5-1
TGCGCCAGCACCATACAGGGTAACCAAGACGAGCAGTACTTC
CASTIQGNQDEQYF